Presented here are 9 T cell receptor beta chains from one specimen sequenced in a study of T cells in narcolepsy. The method was immunoSEQ multiplex PCR; TCRdb's version includes in-frame clones alone and lacks a portion of them. The sample has around 35,000 clones, 75% to 90% seen once; the top ten hold 0.8% to 1.2%. The sequencing input was memory (CD45RA-) CD4+ T cells from blood. These receptor sequences come from a human donor in good health.

A note on this clone: At one end, the junction sequence differs from germline, possibly due to a read error. J is TRBJ1-2 and V is TRBV28; TRBD1 is a possible D gene (5 bases). The CDR3 consists of 12 residues. Germline V lookup: CDR1 MDHEN, CDR2 SYDVKM. The CDR3 coding sequence is TGTGCCAGCAATTCGGGATCGGGGCAGGGAACTTTC. As protein: CASNSGSGQGTF.

As for this clone: Sequence at one end of the junction differs from germline and may be a read error. The J gene is TRBJ1-3, the V gene TRBV6-5; D gene uncertain. The CDR3 is 14 amino acids. Per the germline V gene, CDR1 is MNHEY and CDR2 is SVGAGI. The CDR3 DNA reads TGTGCCAGCGGTTATACGGATAATGGAAACACCATATATTTT. The encoded protein is CASGYTDNGNTIYF.

The chain recombines TRBV9 with TRBJ2-2, with D hard to call. This CDR3 contains 15 residues. Germline CDR1 is SGDLS and CDR2 is YYNGEE. V was cut by 4 bases and J by 3 bases, with 13 bases left in between. This CDR3 reads CASSSQISDTGELFF. The CDR3 DNA reads TGTGCCAGCAGCTCTCAGATCAGTGACACCGGGGAGCTGTTTTTT.

The CDR3 nucleotides read TGTGCCAGCAGCCTCCGAACAGGGGGATACTCCAACTATGGCTACACCTTC. It encodes CASSLRTGGYSNYGYTF. V usage is TRBV7-8 and J usage is TRBJ1-2, with 8 bases aligning to TRBD1. This CDR3 has 17 residues. With V trimmed by 5 bases and J by 2 bases, 13 bases remained unmatched. Germline V CDR1 and CDR2: SGHVS, FQNEAQ.

This chain links TRBV5-1 with TRBJ2-3, with TRBD2 matching 9 bases. The CDR3 spans 16 residues. CDR1 is SGHRS and CDR2 is YFSETQ in the germline V gene. Trimming removed 1 base from V and 1 base from J; junction bases left unmatched: 4. CDR3 sequence: CASSLTQRGGTDTQYF. The CDR3 DNA follows: TGCGCCAGCAGCTTGACACAGCGGGGGGGCACAGATACGCAGTATTTT.

V and J are TRBV11-2 and TRBJ2-1, with a tentative D call TRBD1 (6 bases). The CDR3 spans 14 residues. Trimming took off 5 bases at V and 5 bases at J, with 13 bases between the two ends. Germline CDR1 reads SGHAT; CDR2 reads FQNNGV. CDR3 protein: CASSILWTDNEQFF. DNA of the CDR3: TGTGCCAGCAGCATACTGTGGACAGACAATGAGCAGTTCTTC.

This chain joins TRBV5-4 and TRBJ1-2; maybe TRBD1 (5 bases). The CDR3 is made up of 13 amino acids. The V gene's germline CDR1 is SGHNT and CDR2 YYREEE (reference sequence). Trimming cost V 0 bases and J 8 bases, with 11 bases left between them. The CDR3 DNA reads TGTGCCAGCAGCTTGGATGGGGGTTCGGGCTACACCTTC. Amino acid sequence: CASSLDGGSGYTF.

The count of this clone is one. The V and J genes are TRBV11-2 and TRBJ2-5; D is ambiguous. Near its end, the DNA agrees better with TRBJ2-7, so the J call may be wrong. CDR3 size: 12 residues. CDR1 is SGHAT and CDR2 is FQNNGV in the germline V gene. The CDR3 is CASSVLKGEQYF. In DNA form, the CDR3 reads TGTGCCAGCAGCGTCCTTAAGGGCGAGCAGTACTTC.

This chain uses TRBV5-1 with TRBJ1-2; D remains ambiguous. The CDR3 runs to 15 residues. CDR1 is SGHRS, CDR2 YFSETQ, per germline. Trimming shortened V by 2 bases and J by 4 bases, and 15 bases separated the two germline ends. For the CDR3, the DNA is TGCGCCAGCAGCTTCTCGATCCCCGGTGGCTATGGCTACACCTTC. The encoded protein is CASSFSIPGGYGYTF.